This entry is about one TCR beta chain. Its antigen is as yet unknown. These data originate in a study of CD8+CD57+ T cells in acquired aplastic anemia. It was patients with CD8+CD57+ cell expansion by flow cytometry who were chosen for sequencing. Severe acquired aplastic anemia was present in all patients. CDR1 and CDR2 (germline): SGHNT, YENEEA. With 5 bases removed from V and 2 bases from J, the gap between germline ends came to 18 bases. The CDR3 covers 16 residues. Whole-study results and caveats: Any difference that existed in CD8+ Simpson's diversity between patients and controls was not significant. Approximately 29 was the count of CD8+ CDR3 sequences that patients shared with controls.

CDR3 and TCR beta VDJ profiling relied on genomic DNA as the template. TCRdb reprocessed the reads via MiXCR and lists one record per CDR3 protein. The top ten clones hold more than 40% of a sample with over 150,000 distinct CDR3 sequences, 55% to 65% of them seen once. The clonotype originates from a human donor with aplastic anemia. Sequences were obtained from sorted CD4+, CD8+, or CD8+CD57+ T cells (not recorded which) from PBMCs. The chain couples TRBV11-3 to TRBJ1-1; a weak D match, TRBD1 (5 bases). DNA for the CDR3: TGTGCCAGCAGCCCGAAAAGCGGGGGTATTAACACTGAAGCTTTCTTT. This codes for CASSPKSGGINTEAFF.